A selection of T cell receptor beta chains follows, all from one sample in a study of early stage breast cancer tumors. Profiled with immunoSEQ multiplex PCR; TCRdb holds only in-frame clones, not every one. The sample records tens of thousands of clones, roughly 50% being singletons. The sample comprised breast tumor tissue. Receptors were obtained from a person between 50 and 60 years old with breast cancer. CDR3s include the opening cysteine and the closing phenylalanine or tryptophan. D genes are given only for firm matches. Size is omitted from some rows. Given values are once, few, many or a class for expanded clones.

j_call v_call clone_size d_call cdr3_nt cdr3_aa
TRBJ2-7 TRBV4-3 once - TGCGCCAGCAGCCAAGATTACGGGGGCTCCACCTACGAGCAGTACTTC CASSQDYGGSTYEQYF
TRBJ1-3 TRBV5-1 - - TGCGCCAGCAGCAAGGCGAGCTCTGGAAACACCATATATTTT CASSKASSGNTIYF
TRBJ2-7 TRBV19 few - TGTGCCAGTAGTAGTAGCGCCTTCTACGAGCAGTACTTC CASSSSAFYEQYF
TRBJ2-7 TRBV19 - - TGTGCCAGTACCGCCGGAGGACTGGGGGAGCAGTACTTC CASTAGGLGEQYF
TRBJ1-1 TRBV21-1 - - TGTGCCAGCAGCAAAGTCAAAATGAACACTGAAGCTTTCTTT CASSKVKMNTEAFF
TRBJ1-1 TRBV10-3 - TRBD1 TGTGCCATCAGTGTTGCCCCAGGGGGCTCAATAACTGAAGCTTTCTTT CAISVAPGGSITEAFF
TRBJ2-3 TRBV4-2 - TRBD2 TGTGCCAGCAGCCAAGACCTACAGCGGGAGTGGGATACGCAGTATTTT CASSQDLQREWDTQYF
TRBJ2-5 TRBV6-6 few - TGTGCCAGCAGTTACTCGGGGGGGGCGGAAGAGACCCAGTACTTC CASSYSGGAEETQYF
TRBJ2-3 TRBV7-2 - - TGTGCCAGCAGCTTACCAGCTGGACGAGGGGATACGCAGTATTTT CASSLPAGRGDTQYF
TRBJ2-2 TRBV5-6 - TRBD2 TGTGCCAGCAGCTTGTCGTGGGGGGGGGACACCGGGGAGCTGTTTTTT CASSLSWGGDTGELFF
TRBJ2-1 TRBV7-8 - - TGTGCCAGCAGGCAAAGCTCCTACAATGAGCAGTTCTTC CASRQSSYNEQFF
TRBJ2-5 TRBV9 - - TGTGCCAGCAGCGCCCGGGACGGGCGAGGTGAGACCCAGTACTTC CASSARDGRGETQYF
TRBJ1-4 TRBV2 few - TGTGCCAGCAGCTATGGAACACCCGGCCCGGGAGAAAAACTGTTTTTT CASSYGTPGPGEKLFF
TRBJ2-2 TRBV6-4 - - TGTGCCAGCACCGGGACTCCCGGTACCGGGGAGCTGTTTTTT CASTGTPGTGELFF
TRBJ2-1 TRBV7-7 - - TGTGCTAGCAGCTTAGAATTTGGAGTTGAGCAGTTCTTC CASSLEFGVEQFF
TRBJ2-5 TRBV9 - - TGTGCCAGCAGCGTAGGTGAAGAGACCCAGTACTTC CASSVGEETQYF
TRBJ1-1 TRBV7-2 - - TGTGCCAGCAGCTTAGGGTTTAGGGGGGGCGCGAAAGAAAGTGAAGCTTTCTTT CASSLGFRGGAKESEAFF
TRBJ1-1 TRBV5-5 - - TGTGCCAGCAGCTTGGGAACAGGGACGAAAGCTTTCTTT CASSLGTGTKAFF
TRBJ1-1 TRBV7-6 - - TGTGCCAGCAGCCTTGGACGGAACACTGAAGCTTTCTTT CASSLGRNTEAFF
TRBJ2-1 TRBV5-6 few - TGTGCCAGCAGCCTCTTGGGGATGAACAATGAGCAGTTCTTC CASSLLGMNNEQFF
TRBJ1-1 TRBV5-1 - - TGCGCCAGCAGCTTGCTCGGGCGTTGGGACACTGAAGCTTTCTTT CASSLLGRWDTEAFF
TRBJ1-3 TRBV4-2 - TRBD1 TGTGCCAGCACCCCGGGGGGACAGGGGTCTGGAAACACCATATATTTT CASTPGGQGSGNTIYF
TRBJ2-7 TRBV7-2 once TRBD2 TGTGCCAGCAGCCGGACTAGCGGAGTTAGGAGCTACGAGCAGTACTTC CASSRTSGVRSYEQYF
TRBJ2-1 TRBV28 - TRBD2 TGTGCCAGCAGTTTGGGACTAGCGGGGGAGGGGGATAACAATGAGCAGTTCTTC CASSLGLAGEGDNNEQFF
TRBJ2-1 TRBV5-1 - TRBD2 TGCGCCAGCAGCCAAGGACTAGCGGGAGGCAATGAGCAGTTCTTC CASSQGLAGGNEQFF
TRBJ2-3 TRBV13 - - TGTGCCAGCAGTTATAACAGGGACACGCAGTATTTT CASSYNRDTQYF
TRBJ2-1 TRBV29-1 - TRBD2 TGCAGCGCCGAGGGGACTAGCGGGAGCCTGAATGAGCAGTTCTTC CSAEGTSGSLNEQFF
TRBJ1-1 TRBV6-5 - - TGTGCCAGCAGTTACTCGACGGACAGCGTAGCTTTCTTT CASSYSTDSVAFF
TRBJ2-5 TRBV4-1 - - TGCGCCAGCAGCCAAAACCCGGGGACCTCCGAAGGGACCCAGTACTTC CASSQNPGTSEGTQYF
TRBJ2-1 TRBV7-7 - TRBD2 TGTGCTAGCAGCTTATTCGAGGCTAGCGGGAGGGAGAACAATGAGCAGTTCTTC CASSLFEASGRENNEQFF
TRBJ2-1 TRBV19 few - TGTGCCAGTACTAGGGGGACTACTCCCAATGAGCAGTTCTTC CASTRGTTPNEQFF
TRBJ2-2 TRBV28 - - TGTGCCAGCAGTTTGGAAGGGTGGGACACCGGGGAGCTGTTTTTT CASSLEGWDTGELFF
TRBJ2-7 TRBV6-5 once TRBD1 TGTGCCAGCAGTTCCGTGGGACAGGGCATCTACGAGCAGTACTTC CASSSVGQGIYEQYF
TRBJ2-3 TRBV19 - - TGTGCCAGTAGTATGGTAGTCACGGATACGCAGTATTTT CASSMVVTDTQYF
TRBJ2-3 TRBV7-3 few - TGTGCCAGCAGCTTACGTCCCGGTCGGGATACGCAGTATTTT CASSLRPGRDTQYF
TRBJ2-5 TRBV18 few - TGTGCCAGCTCACCTTTCCTAGAGGGGCAAGAGACCCAGTACTTC CASSPFLEGQETQYF
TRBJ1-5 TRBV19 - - TGTGCCAGTAGTCTTCAGGGTCCCAATCAGCCCCAGCATTTT CASSLQGPNQPQHF
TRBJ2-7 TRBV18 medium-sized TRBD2 TGTGCCAGCTCCCCGGTGGATCTAGCGGGCTTTAACTCCTACGAGCAGTACTTC CASSPVDLAGFNSYEQYF
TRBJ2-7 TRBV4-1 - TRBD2 TGCGCCAGCAGCCAAGCCCCCAGCGGGAGCCCCTACGAGCAGTACTTC CASSQAPSGSPYEQYF
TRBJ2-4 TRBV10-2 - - TGCGCCAGCTCCGGGAGTACCAAAAACATTCAGTACTTC CASSGSTKNIQYF
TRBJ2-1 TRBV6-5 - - TGTGCCAGCAGTACCCGGGACACCCGCTACAATGAGCAGTTCTTC CASSTRDTRYNEQFF
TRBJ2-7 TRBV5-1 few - TGCGCCAGCAGCTCGCATGTGGGGGAGCAGTACTTC CASSSHVGEQYF
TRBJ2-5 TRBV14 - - TGTGCCAGCAGCCAAGATAGCTCGGGGTTAGGAGAGCGTGACACCCAGTACTTC CASSQDSSGLGERDTQYF
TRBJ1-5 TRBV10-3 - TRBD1 TGTGCCATCAGCCCCGGGACAGGGGACCAGCCCCAGCATTTT CAISPGTGDQPQHF
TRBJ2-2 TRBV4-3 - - TGCGCCAGCAGCCAAGAGACCAGGGAGAACACCGGGGAGCTGTTTTTT CASSQETRENTGELFF
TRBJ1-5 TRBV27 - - TGTGCCAGCAGTTTTGGTCGTGGTGGCAATCAGCCCCAGCATTTT CASSFGRGGNQPQHF
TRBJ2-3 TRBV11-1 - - TGTGCCAGCAGCTTATGGGGTGGGCCTCAGGATACGCAGTATTTT CASSLWGGPQDTQYF
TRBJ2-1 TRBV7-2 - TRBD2 TGTGCCAGCAGCACCGGACTAGCGGGAGTCCGGGAGCAGTTCTTC CASSTGLAGVREQFF
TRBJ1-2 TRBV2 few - TGTGCCAGCAGTGAAGCGCAGCGTCCCTATGGCTACACCTTC CASSEAQRPYGYTF
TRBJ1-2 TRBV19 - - TGTGCCAGTAGTAAGATCGTTGGAACGAACTATGGCTACACCTTC CASSKIVGTNYGYTF
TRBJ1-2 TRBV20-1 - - TGCAGTGCTTCGGGGGACTATGGCTACACCTTC CSASGDYGYTF
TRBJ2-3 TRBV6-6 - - TGTGCCAGCAGTTACGGGAGTTCCACAGATACGCAGTATTTT CASSYGSSTDTQYF
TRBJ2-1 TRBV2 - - TGTGCCAGCAGCAGGGGGCTAGCGGGAAGGAGTGAGCAGTTCTTC CASSRGLAGRSEQFF